Listed below are T cell receptor beta chains from one sample, sequenced in a study of Ad26.COV2.S vaccination and SARS-CoV-2 variants. TCRdb's table, derived via immunoSEQ multiplex PCR, lists solely in-frame clones and lacks some. This repertoire shows some 240,000 clones, roughly nine tenths found once; its top ten account for 2.9%. This specimen consisted of peripheral blood, obtained in a trial of Ad26.COV2.S vaccine versus placebo. These receptors were collected from a person aged 18-60 years who received the Ad26.COV2.S COVID-19 vaccine or a placebo. Each CDR3 is given with its conserved first and last residue. The order of the fields is J gene, V gene, clone size, D gene, CDR3 protein, CDR3 DNA. The D gene is left open where the match is weak. Not every row has a clone size; where given, it reads once, few, many or a size class.

J gene: TRBJ1-5; V gene: TRBV24-1; clone size: .; D gene: TRBD1; CDR3 protein: CATSDGTGGGQPQHF; CDR3 DNA: TGTGCCACCAGTGACGGGACAGGGGGCGGACAGCCCCAGCATTTT
J gene: TRBJ1-1; V gene: TRBV2; clone size: .; D gene: .; CDR3 protein: CASTARRKDTEAFF; CDR3 DNA: TGTGCCAGCACGGCGAGGAGGAAGGACACTGAAGCTTTCTTT
J gene: TRBJ2-5; V gene: TRBV5-4; clone size: .; D gene: TRBD1; CDR3 protein: CASSFQGQGAQYF; CDR3 DNA: TGTGCCAGCAGCTTTCAAGGACAGGGGGCCCAGTACTTC
J gene: TRBJ2-7; V gene: TRBV10-2; clone size: .; D gene: .; CDR3 protein: CARTVGRAF; CDR3 DNA: TGCGCCAGGACGGTCGGACGGGCCTTC
J gene: TRBJ2-3; V gene: TRBV11-3; clone size: once; D gene: .; CDR3 protein: CASSLDSDTQYF; CDR3 DNA: TGTGCCAGCAGCTTAGATTCAGATACGCAGTATTTT
J gene: TRBJ1-2; V gene: TRBV4-1; clone size: .; D gene: .; CDR3 protein: CASSQPERRNYGYTF; CDR3 DNA: TGCGCCAGCAGCCAGCCTGAACGGAGGAACTATGGCTACACCTTC
J gene: TRBJ1-5; V gene: TRBV7-8; clone size: .; D gene: .; CDR3 protein: CASSFQGVRNQPQHF; CDR3 DNA: TGTGCCAGCAGCTTTCAGGGAGTGCGCAATCAGCCCCAGCATTTT
J gene: TRBJ1-1; V gene: TRBV30; clone size: once; D gene: .; CDR3 protein: CAWTRGNAEAFF; CDR3 DNA: TGTGCCTGGACCAGGGGAAATGCTGAAGCTTTCTTT
J gene: TRBJ1-1; V gene: TRBV12-3/TRBV12-4; clone size: .; D gene: .; CDR3 protein: CASSLGGTTEAFF; CDR3 DNA: TGTGCCAGCAGCCTAGGGGGGACCACTGAAGCTTTCTTT
J gene: TRBJ2-5; V gene: TRBV18; clone size: .; D gene: .; CDR3 protein: CASSPTTQETQYF; CDR3 DNA: TGTGCCAGCTCACCAACGACTCAAGAGACCCAGTACTTC
J gene: TRBJ2-7; V gene: TRBV19; clone size: .; D gene: .; CDR3 protein: CASNSGQSVDEQYF; CDR3 DNA: TGTGCCAGTAATTCGGGGCAGTCCGTCGACGAGCAGTACTTC
J gene: TRBJ1-4; V gene: TRBV5-1; clone size: .; D gene: .; CDR3 protein: CASSLSGLDSVNEKLFF; CDR3 DNA: TGCGCCAGCAGCTTATCGGGTTTGGACAGCGTAAATGAAAAACTGTTTTTT
J gene: TRBJ1-5; V gene: TRBV7-2; clone size: .; D gene: .; CDR3 protein: CASSFRGGGGSQPQHF; CDR3 DNA: TGTGCCAGCAGCTTCCGAGGAGGGGGAGGGAGTCAGCCCCAGCATTTT
J gene: TRBJ1-6; V gene: TRBV7-9; clone size: .; D gene: TRBD1; CDR3 protein: CASSWGQGVPYNSPLHF; CDR3 DNA: TGTGCCAGCAGCTGGGGGCAGGGGGTACCCTATAATTCACCCCTCCACTTT
J gene: TRBJ2-2; V gene: TRBV4-3; clone size: .; D gene: TRBD1; CDR3 protein: CASSRDRGIGELFF; CDR3 DNA: TGCGCCAGCAGCCGGGACAGGGGAATCGGGGAGCTGTTTTTT
J gene: TRBJ2-1; V gene: TRBV9; clone size: .; D gene: .; CDR3 protein: CASSPGRVDRRQFF; CDR3 DNA: TGTGCCAGCTCGCCGGGACGGGTCGATCGGCGGCAGTTCTTC
J gene: TRBJ1-2; V gene: TRBV30; clone size: .; D gene: .; CDR3 protein: CAWTGAGAYGYTF; CDR3 DNA: TGTGCCTGGACTGGGGCAGGGGCCTATGGCTACACCTTC
J gene: TRBJ2-1; V gene: TRBV18; clone size: .; D gene: TRBD2; CDR3 protein: CASSPTLAGEYNEQFF; CDR3 DNA: TGTGCCAGCTCACCCACCCTAGCGGGGGAATACAATGAGCAGTTCTTC
J gene: TRBJ2-4; V gene: TRBV6-5; clone size: once; D gene: .; CDR3 protein: CASTPGTPFKNIQYF; CDR3 DNA: TGTGCCAGCACCCCCGGGACTCCCTTTAAAAACATTCAGTACTTC
J gene: TRBJ2-7; V gene: TRBV7-8; clone size: .; D gene: .; CDR3 protein: CASSKGHYEQYF; CDR3 DNA: TGTGCCAGCAGCAAGGGACACTACGAGCAGTACTTC
J gene: TRBJ2-2; V gene: TRBV5-6; clone size: .; D gene: .; CDR3 protein: CASSLVGSGEHLELFF; CDR3 DNA: TGTGCCAGCAGCTTGGTTGGATCAGGGGAGCACCTGGAGCTGTTTTTT
J gene: TRBJ1-6; V gene: TRBV3-1/TRBV3-2; clone size: .; D gene: .; CDR3 protein: CASSQAAATNNSPLHF; CDR3 DNA: TGTGCCAGCAGCCAGGCGGCGGCTACTAATAATTCACCCCTCCACTTT